Listed below are T cell receptor beta chains from one sample, sequenced in a study of T-cell memory formation after mild COVID-19. TCRdb reprocessed the 5' RACE reads with MiXCR, giving one entry per CDR3 protein. The repertoire has roughly 400,000 distinct CDR3 sequences, about a sixth of them found once; the top ten carry approximately 21%. The source material was PBMCs or a T cell subset sorted from them (not recorded which). The origin of the receptors is a man between 18 and 29 years old who had mild COVID-19 (a few samples of this study predate the infection). Cell type and time point are not known. CDR3s include the opening cysteine and the closing phenylalanine or tryptophan. The D gene is left open where the match is weak. Part of the rows lack a size; the others show once, few, many or a class for expanded clones.

j_gene,d_gene,v_gene,abundance,CDR3aa,CDR3nt
TRBJ1-1,.,TRBV7-2,.,CASSSAGAKGAFF,TGTGCCAGCAGCTCTGCCGGGGCTAAAGGAGCTTTCTTT
TRBJ2-5,.,TRBV10-3,.,CAISESSKTFQETQYF,TGTGCCATCAGTGAGTCGTCGAAGACCTTCCAAGAGACCCAGTACTTC
TRBJ1-1,.,TRBV24-1,.,CATIIGGSTEAFF,TGTGCCACCATTATTGGGGGTAGCACTGAAGCTTTCTTT
TRBJ1-1,.,TRBV7-2,few,CASRWSENTEAFF,TGTGCCAGCAGGTGGTCGGAGAACACTGAAGCTTTCTTT
TRBJ1-2,TRBD1,TRBV11-2,.,CASSGQVRGYTF,TGTGCCAGCAGCGGACAGGTTCGGGGCTACACCTTC
TRBJ2-1,.,TRBV3-1,.,CASSPRGAPRTNEQFF,TGTGCCAGCAGCCCTCGGGGGGCGCCGAGGACCAATGAGCAGTTCTTC
TRBJ1-6,.,TRBV7-2,.,CASSLANIGAIDSPLHF,TGTGCCAGCAGCTTAGCGAATATAGGGGCTATAGATTCACCCCTCCACTTT
TRBJ2-5,.,TRBV6-1,.,CASRDIARGSQYF,TGTGCCAGCAGGGACATTGCCCGCGGGTCCCAGTACTTC
TRBJ2-3,TRBD2,TRBV7-9,few,CASSKGLAGYRDTQYF,TGTGCCAGCAGCAAGGGACTAGCGGGTTATAGAGATACGCAGTATTTT
TRBJ1-1,.,TRBV12-3/TRBV12-4,.,CASSKGGSNTEAFF,TGTGCCAGCAGTAAGGGGGGCTCGAACACTGAAGCTTTCTTT
TRBJ2-1,TRBD1,TRBV7-2,many,CASSSTGTGVNEQFF,TGTGCCAGCAGCTCCACCGGGACAGGGGTCAATGAGCAGTTCTTC
TRBJ2-5,TRBD1,TRBV3-1,.,CASSRFTGGRKTQYF,TGTGCCAGCAGCCGGTTTACAGGGGGCCGAAAGACCCAGTACTTC
TRBJ2-5,.,TRBV20-1,.,CSAPTGGYFRFGETQYF,TGCAGTGCTCCGACTGGAGGTTATTTCCGGTTCGGGGAGACCCAGTACTTC
TRBJ2-2,.,TRBV7-6,few,CASSQRQARTGELFF,TGTGCCAGCAGCCAAAGACAGGCACGCACCGGGGAGCTGTTTTTT
TRBJ2-3,TRBD2,TRBV28,few,CASRPLAGVADTQYF,TGTGCCAGCAGACCCCTAGCGGGGGTGGCAGATACGCAGTATTTT
TRBJ1-2,TRBD1,TRBV6-5,few,CASSYVGRGRNGYTF,TGTGCCAGCAGTTACGTCGGCAGGGGGAGGAATGGCTACACCTTC
TRBJ2-2,TRBD2,TRBV18,.,CASSPGLAGQNTGELFF,TGTGCCAGCTCACCGGGACTAGCGGGGCAGAACACCGGGGAGCTGTTTTTT
TRBJ2-3,.,TRBV7-2,.,CASSLPRAGPSTDTQYF,TGTGCCAGCAGCTTACCCAGGGCCGGGCCCAGCACAGATACGCAGTATTTT
TRBJ1-2,.,TRBV6-5,few,CASSYLRVLNYGYTF,TGTGCCAGCAGTTACCTCAGGGTTTTAAACTATGGCTACACCTTC
TRBJ2-7,.,TRBV6-5,few,CASSYSVGIYEQYF,TGTGCCAGCAGTTACTCGGTAGGGATTTACGAGCAGTACTTC
TRBJ1-6,TRBD1,TRBV7-2,few,CASSITQGYSPLHF,TGTGCCAGCAGCATTACACAGGGGTATTCACCCCTCCACTTT
TRBJ2-3,.,TRBV29-1,few,CSVGEGPRADTQYF,TGCAGCGTTGGGGAAGGACCCAGGGCAGATACGCAGTATTTT
TRBJ1-4,.,TRBV5-1,few,CASSISGGSRGEKLFF,TGCGCCAGCAGCATCTCCGGTGGGAGCCGAGGCGAAAAACTGTTTTTT
TRBJ2-1,TRBD1,TRBV28,many,CASRTKAGQGAYNEQFF,TGTGCCAGCAGGACGAAGGCGGGACAGGGGGCCTACAATGAGCAGTTCTTC
TRBJ2-4,.,TRBV5-6,.,CASSYGRQGGDIQYF,TGTGCCAGCAGCTATGGCCGCCAGGGTGGGGACATTCAGTACTTC
TRBJ2-5,.,TRBV5-1,many,CASSLVSRKGQETQYF,TGCGCCAGCAGCTTGGTATCCAGAAAGGGACAAGAGACCCAGTACTTC
TRBJ1-1,.,TRBV3-1,few,CASRSRPGAGTEAFF,TGTGCCAGCAGAAGCCGACCGGGAGCCGGCACTGAAGCTTTCTTT
TRBJ2-3,.,TRBV20-1,once,CSARAHGRPSSTDTQYF,TGCAGTGCTAGAGCCCATGGAAGGCCATCTAGCACAGATACGCAGTATTTT
TRBJ1-4,.,TRBV7-6,few,CASSLDATNEKLFF,TGTGCCAGCAGCTTAGATGCAACTAATGAAAAACTGTTTTTT
TRBJ1-2,.,TRBV5-4,.,CASSLDKFYGYTF,TGTGCCAGCAGCTTAGACAAATTCTATGGCTACACCTTC
TRBJ2-5,.,TRBV18,.,CASSTSRGETQYF,TGTGCCAGCTCGACCAGCAGGGGCGAGACCCAGTACTTC
TRBJ1-1,.,TRBV5-1,many,CASSLEGGVTEAFF,TGCGCCAGCAGCTTGGAAGGAGGGGTCACTGAAGCTTTCTTT
TRBJ1-2,.,TRBV4-1,few,CASSQGIGGRANYGYTF,TGCGCCAGCAGCCAAGGAATCGGGGGGCGCGCAAACTATGGCTACACCTTC
TRBJ1-5,.,TRBV20-1,few,CSATVQGLYQPQHF,TGCAGTGCTACCGTCCAGGGGTTATATCAGCCCCAGCATTTT
TRBJ1-2,.,TRBV5-4,.,CASSLVDPGRGYTF,TGTGCCAGCAGCTTAGTCGACCCAGGACGGGGCTACACCTTC
TRBJ1-1,.,TRBV12-3/TRBV12-4,few,CASSQGTVGAFF,TGTGCCAGCAGCCAAGGGACCGTTGGGGCTTTCTTT
TRBJ2-6,.,TRBV5-1,.,CASSSWRGANVLTF,TGCGCCAGCAGCTCCTGGCGGGGGGCCAACGTCCTGACTTTC
TRBJ2-3,TRBD2,TRBV2,few,CASSSSGGAQTDTQYF,TGTGCCAGCAGTTCGAGCGGGGGGGCTCAAACAGATACGCAGTATTTT
TRBJ2-1,.,TRBV11-3,.,CASSLGGTNNEQFF,TGTGCCAGCAGCTTAGGTGGGACCAACAATGAGCAGTTCTTC
TRBJ2-3,TRBD1,TRBV29-1,.,CSVQGGRVDTQYF,TGCAGCGTTCAAGGGGGCCGGGTAGATACGCAGTATTTT
TRBJ2-1,.,TRBV5-1,.,CASSLSRLDEQFF,TGCGCCAGCAGCTTGAGTCGGCTCGATGAGCAGTTCTTC
TRBJ2-3,.,TRBV12-3/TRBV12-4,many,CASSPTTGSDTQYF,TGTGCCAGCAGCCCAACGACAGGATCAGATACGCAGTATTTT
TRBJ2-2,TRBD2,TRBV4-3,.,CASSLGTSGGDLGTGELFF,TGCGCCAGCAGCCTCGGGACTAGCGGGGGGGATCTGGGAACCGGGGAGCTGTTTTTT
TRBJ1-2,.,TRBV7-2,few,CASSYRDTQVNGYTF,TGTGCCAGCAGCTACAGGGACACCCAGGTTAATGGCTACACCTTC
TRBJ2-3,.,TRBV2,few,CASSEWVDTQYF,TGTGCCAGCAGTGAATGGGTCGATACGCAGTATTTT
TRBJ1-1,TRBD1,TRBV5-1,many,CASSLQGGNTEAFF,TGCGCCAGCAGCTTGCAGGGGGGGAACACTGAAGCTTTCTTT
TRBJ2-2,TRBD1,TRBV12-3/TRBV12-4,few,CASSPRTGFDTGELFF,TGTGCCAGCAGCCCAAGGACAGGGTTTGACACCGGGGAGCTGTTTTTT
TRBJ1-1,TRBD1,TRBV5-1,.,CASLGETGNTEAFF,TGCGCCAGCTTGGGAGAGACAGGGAATACTGAAGCTTTCTTT
TRBJ2-5,.,TRBV7-2,few,CASSLQRTAGGETQYF,TGTGCCAGCAGCTTGCAACGGACCGCTGGGGGGGAGACCCAGTACTTC
TRBJ2-3,.,TRBV12-3/TRBV12-4,few,CASSFSADSTDTQYF,TGTGCCAGCAGTTTTTCGGCGGATAGCACAGATACGCAGTATTTT